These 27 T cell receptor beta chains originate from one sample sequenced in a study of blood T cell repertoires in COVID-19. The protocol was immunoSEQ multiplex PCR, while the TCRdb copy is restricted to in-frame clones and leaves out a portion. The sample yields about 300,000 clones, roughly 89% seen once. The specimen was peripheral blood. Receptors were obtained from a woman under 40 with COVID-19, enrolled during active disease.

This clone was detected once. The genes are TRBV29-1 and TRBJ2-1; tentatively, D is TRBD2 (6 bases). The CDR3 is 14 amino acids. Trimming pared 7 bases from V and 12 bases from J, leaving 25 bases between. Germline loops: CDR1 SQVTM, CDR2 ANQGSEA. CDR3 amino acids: CSAVRAGSNERQFF. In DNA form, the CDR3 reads TGCAGCGCTGTCCGTGCGGGATCCAATGAGCGGCAGTTCTTC.

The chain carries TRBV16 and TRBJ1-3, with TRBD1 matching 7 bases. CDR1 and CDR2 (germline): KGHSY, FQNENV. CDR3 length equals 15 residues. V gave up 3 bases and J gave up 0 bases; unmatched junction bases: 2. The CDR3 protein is CASSQDRPSGNTIYF. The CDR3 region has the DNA TGTGCCAGCAGCCAGGACAGGCCCTCTGGAAACACCATATATTTT. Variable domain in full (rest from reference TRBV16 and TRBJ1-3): GEEVAQTPKHLVRGEGQKAKLYCAPIKGHSYVFWYQQVLKNEFKFLISFQNENVFDETGMPKERFSAKCLPNSPCSLEIQATKLEDSAVYFCASSQDRPSGNTIYFGEGSWLTVV.

The CDR3: CSVARRGDRTDTQYF. In DNA, the CDR3 is TGCAGCGTCGCCCGGCGGGGGGACCGCACAGATACGCAGTATTTT. This chain joins TRBV29-1 and TRBJ2-3, with 8 bases fitting TRBD2. The germline gives CDR1 SQVTM, CDR2 ANQGSEA. The CDR3 loop spans 15 amino acids. V shed 6 bases, J shed 1 base, and the junction held 9 bases outside the gene matches.

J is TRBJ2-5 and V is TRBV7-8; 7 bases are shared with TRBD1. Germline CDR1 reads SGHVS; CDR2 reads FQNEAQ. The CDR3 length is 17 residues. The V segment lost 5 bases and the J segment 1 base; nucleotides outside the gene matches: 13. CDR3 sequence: CASSDSPLGTVQETQYF. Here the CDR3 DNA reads TGTGCCAGCAGCGATAGCCCACTCGGGACAGTCCAAGAGACCCAGTACTTC.

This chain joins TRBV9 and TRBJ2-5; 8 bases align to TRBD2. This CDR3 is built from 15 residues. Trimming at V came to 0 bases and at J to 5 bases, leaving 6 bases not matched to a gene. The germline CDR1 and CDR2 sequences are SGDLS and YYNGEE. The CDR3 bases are TGTGCCAGCAGCGTAGTAGCGGGGCTGAGGGAGACCCAGTACTTC. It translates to CASSVVAGLRETQYF.

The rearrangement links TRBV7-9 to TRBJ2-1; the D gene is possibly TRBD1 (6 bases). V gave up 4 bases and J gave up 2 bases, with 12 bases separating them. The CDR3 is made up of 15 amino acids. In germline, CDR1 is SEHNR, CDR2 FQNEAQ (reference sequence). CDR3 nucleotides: TGTGCCAGCAGCTCCCGGACAGTCCCCTACAATGAGCAGTTCTTC. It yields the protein CASSSRTVPYNEQFF.

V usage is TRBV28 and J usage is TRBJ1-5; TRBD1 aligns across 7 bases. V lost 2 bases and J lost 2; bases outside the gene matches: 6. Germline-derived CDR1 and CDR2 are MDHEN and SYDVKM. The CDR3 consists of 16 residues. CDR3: CASSLHQGVGNQPQHF. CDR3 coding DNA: TGTGCCAGCAGTTTACATCAGGGGGTAGGCAATCAGCCCCAGCATTTT.

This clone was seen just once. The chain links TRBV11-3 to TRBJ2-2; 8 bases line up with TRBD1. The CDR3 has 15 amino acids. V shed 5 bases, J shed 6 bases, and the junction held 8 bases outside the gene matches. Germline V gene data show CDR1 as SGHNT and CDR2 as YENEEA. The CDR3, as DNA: TGTGCCAGCAGCCGAAGGACAGGGCTGGCCGGGGAGCTGTTTTTT. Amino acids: CASSRRTGLAGELFF.

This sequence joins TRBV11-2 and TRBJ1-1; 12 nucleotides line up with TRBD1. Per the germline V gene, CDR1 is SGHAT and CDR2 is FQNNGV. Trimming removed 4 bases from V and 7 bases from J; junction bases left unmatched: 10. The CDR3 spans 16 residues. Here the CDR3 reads CASSSGTGGLVGEAFF. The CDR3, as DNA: TGTGCCAGCAGCTCCGGGACAGGGGGCCTTGTTGGTGAAGCTTTCTTT.

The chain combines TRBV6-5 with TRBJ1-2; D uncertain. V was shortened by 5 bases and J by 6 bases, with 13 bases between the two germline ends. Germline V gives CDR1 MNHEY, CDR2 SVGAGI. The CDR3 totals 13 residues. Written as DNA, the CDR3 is TGTGCCAGCAGTCCCCGGGATGGGGATGGCTACACCTTC. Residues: CASSPRDGDGYTF.

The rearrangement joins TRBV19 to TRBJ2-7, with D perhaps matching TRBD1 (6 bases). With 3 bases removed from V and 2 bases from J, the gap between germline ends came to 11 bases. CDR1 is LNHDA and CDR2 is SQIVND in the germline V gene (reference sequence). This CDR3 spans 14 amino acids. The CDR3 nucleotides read TGTGCCAGTAGTATTCAGGACAGTCCCTACGAGCAGTACTTC. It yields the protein CASSIQDSPYEQYF.

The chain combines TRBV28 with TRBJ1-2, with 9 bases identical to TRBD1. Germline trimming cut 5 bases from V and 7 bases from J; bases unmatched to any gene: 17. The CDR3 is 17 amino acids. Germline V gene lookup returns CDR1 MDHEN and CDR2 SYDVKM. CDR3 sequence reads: CASSTLTLQGAQGGYTF. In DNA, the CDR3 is TGTGCCAGCAGTACGCTAACCTTACAGGGGGCGCAGGGTGGCTACACCTTC.

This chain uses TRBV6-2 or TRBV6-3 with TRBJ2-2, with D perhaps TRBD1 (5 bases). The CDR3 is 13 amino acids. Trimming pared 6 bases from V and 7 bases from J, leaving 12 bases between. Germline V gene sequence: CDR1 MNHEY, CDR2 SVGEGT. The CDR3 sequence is CASSRQYGGELFF. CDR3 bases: TGTGCCAGCAGCCGACAGTACGGCGGGGAGCTGTTTTTT.

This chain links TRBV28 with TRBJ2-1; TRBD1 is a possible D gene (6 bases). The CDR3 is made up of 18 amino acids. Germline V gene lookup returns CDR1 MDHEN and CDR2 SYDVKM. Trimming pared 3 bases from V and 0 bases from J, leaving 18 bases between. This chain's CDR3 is CASSFDSQTGFSYNEQFF. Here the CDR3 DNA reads TGTGCCAGCAGTTTTGATTCCCAGACAGGTTTCTCCTACAATGAGCAGTTCTTC.

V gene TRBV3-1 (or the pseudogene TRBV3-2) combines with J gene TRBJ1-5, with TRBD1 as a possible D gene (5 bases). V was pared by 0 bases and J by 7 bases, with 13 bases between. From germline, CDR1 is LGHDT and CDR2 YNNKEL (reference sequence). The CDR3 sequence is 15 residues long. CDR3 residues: CASSQDWGSGQPQHF. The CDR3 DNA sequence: TGTGCCAGCAGCCAAGATTGGGGGAGCGGGCAGCCCCAGCATTTT.

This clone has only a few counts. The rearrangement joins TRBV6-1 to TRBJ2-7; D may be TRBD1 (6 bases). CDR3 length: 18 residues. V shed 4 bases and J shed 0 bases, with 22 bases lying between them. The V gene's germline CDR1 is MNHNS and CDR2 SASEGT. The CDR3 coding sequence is TGTGCCAGCAGTGGCGAAGATGTAGGACAGACTTTCTCCTACGAGCAGTACTTC. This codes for CASSGEDVGQTFSYEQYF.

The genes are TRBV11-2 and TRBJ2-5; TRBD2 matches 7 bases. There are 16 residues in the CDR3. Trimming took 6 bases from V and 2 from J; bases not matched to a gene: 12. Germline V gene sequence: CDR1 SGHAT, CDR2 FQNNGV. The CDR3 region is CASRHQLGGGQETQYF. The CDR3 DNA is TGTGCCAGCAGGCACCAGCTCGGCGGGGGTCAAGAGACCCAGTACTTC.

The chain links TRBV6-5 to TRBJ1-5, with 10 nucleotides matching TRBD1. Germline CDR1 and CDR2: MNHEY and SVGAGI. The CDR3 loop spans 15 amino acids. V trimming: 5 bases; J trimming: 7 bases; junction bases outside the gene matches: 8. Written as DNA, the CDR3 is TGTGCCAGCAGTACCAGACAGGGGGCAGGGCAGCCCCAGCATTTT. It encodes CASSTRQGAGQPQHF.

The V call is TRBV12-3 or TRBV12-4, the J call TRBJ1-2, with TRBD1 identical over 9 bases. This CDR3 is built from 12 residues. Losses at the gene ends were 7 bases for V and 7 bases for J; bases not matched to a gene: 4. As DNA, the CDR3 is TGTGCCAGCACCCGGGACAGGGTTGGCTACACCTTC. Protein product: CASTRDRVGYTF.

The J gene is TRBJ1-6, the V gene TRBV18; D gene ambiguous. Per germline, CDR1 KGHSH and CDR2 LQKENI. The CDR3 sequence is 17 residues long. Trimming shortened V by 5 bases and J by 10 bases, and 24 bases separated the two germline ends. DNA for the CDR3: TGTGCCAGCTCATCTACGCCTCGAAGAGGGTTGGGGTCACCCCTCCACTTT. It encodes CASSSTPRRGLGSPLHF. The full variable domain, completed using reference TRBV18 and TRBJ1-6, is NAGVMQNPRHLVRRRGQEARLRCSPMKGHSHVYWYRQLPEEGLKFMVYLQKENIIDESGMPKERFSAEFPKEGPSILRIQQVVRGDSAAYFCASSSTPRRGLGSPLHFGNGTRLTVT.

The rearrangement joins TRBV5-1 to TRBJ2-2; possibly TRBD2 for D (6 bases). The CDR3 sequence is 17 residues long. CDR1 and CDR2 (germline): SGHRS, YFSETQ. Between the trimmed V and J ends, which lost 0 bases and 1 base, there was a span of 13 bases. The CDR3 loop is CASSLGLGGWNTGELFF. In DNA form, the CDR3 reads TGCGCCAGCAGCTTGGGCTTGGGGGGATGGAACACCGGGGAGCTGTTTTTT.

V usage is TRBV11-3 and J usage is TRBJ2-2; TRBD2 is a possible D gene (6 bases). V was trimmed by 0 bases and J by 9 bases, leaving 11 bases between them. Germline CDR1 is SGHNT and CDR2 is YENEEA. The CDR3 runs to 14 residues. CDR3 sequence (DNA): TGTGCCAGCAGCTTAGAGGGAGGTTTAAGGGAGCTGTTTTTT. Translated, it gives CASSLEGGLRELFF.

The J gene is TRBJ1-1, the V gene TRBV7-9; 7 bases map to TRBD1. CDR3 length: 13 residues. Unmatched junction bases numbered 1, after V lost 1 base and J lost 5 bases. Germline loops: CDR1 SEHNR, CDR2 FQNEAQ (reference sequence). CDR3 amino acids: CASSLGTGTEAFF. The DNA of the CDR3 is TGTGCCAGCAGCTTAGGGACAGGAACTGAAGCTTTCTTT.

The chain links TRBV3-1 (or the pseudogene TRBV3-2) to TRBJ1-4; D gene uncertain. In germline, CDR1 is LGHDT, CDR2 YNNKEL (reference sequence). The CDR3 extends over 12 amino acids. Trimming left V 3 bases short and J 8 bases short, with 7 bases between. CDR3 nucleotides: TGTGCCAGCAGCCATCAGGAAGAAAAACTGTTTTTT. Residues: CASSHQEEKLFF.

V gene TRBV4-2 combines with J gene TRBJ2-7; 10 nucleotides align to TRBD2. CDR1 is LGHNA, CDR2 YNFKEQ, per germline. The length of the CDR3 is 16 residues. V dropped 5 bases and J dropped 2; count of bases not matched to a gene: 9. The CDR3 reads CASSGRSGGSPYEQYF. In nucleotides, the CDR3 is TGTGCCAGCAGCGGGCGTAGCGGGGGGTCGCCCTACGAGCAGTACTTC.

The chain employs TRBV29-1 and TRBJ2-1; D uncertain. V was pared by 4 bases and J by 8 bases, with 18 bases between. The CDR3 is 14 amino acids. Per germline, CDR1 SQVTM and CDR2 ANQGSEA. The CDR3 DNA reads TGCAGCGTTGTGGGCGTGAAAGATAAGGATGAGCAGTTCTTC. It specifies CSVVGVKDKDEQFF.

CDR3 DNA sequence: TGTGCCAGCAGCTCGAACAGTCCGGGACTAGCGGGCCATAGCACAGATACGCAGTATTTT. Translation gives CASSSNSPGLAGHSTDTQYF. The rearrangement joins TRBV5-4 to TRBJ2-3; 12 bases are shared with TRBD2. This CDR3 region has 20 residues. The V gene's germline CDR1 is SGHNT and CDR2 YYREEE (reference sequence). V was clipped by 3 bases and J by 0 bases; unmatched bases: 14.